The 30 T cell receptor beta chains listed next were all sequenced from one sample in a study of T-cell memory formation after mild COVID-19. A single record per CDR3 protein comes from TCRdb applying MiXCR to the 5' RACE reads. The repertoire includes 400,000 or so distinct CDR3 sequences, around 18% of them detected once, and around 8.4% sits in the top ten. Sequencing input: PBMCs or a T cell subset sorted from them (not recorded which). The receptors derive from an adult woman who had mild COVID-19 (a few samples of this study predate the infection). Cell type and time point are not known.

Worth noting for this clonotype: This is likely a read error, given that the CDR3 carries no conserved phenylalanine or tryptophan at its end. The chain couples TRBV24-1 to TRBJ1-5; no clear D. Germline lookup yields CDR1 KGHDR and CDR2 SFDVKD. The CDR3 is 13 residues long. Trimming removed 4 bases at V and 4 bases at J, with 7 bases between. CDR3 loop: CATSDEHNQPQHL. The CDR3 DNA follows: TGTGCCACCAGTGACGAACATAATCAGCCCCAGCATCTT.

This clonotype was seen a handful of times. J is TRBJ2-1 and V is TRBV3-1; D gene uncertain. CDR1 is LGHDT and CDR2 is YNNKEL in the germline V gene (reference sequence). The CDR3 is 18 amino acids. The V and J ends lost 2 bases and 0 bases respectively, with 17 bases between them. Here the CDR3 DNA reads TGTGCCAGCAGCCAATCATCCCAACGGGCGAGCTCCTACAATGAGCAGTTCTTC. Protein product: CASSQSSQRASSYNEQFF.

A single count supports this clonotype. This chain uses TRBV13 with TRBJ1-1, with D possibly matching TRBD1 (5 bases). Germline V gene lookup returns CDR1 PRHDT and CDR2 FYEKMQ (reference sequence). There are 15 residues in the CDR3. Trimming shortened V by 5 bases and J by 1 base, and 14 bases separated the two germline ends. The DNA of the CDR3 is TGTGCCAGCAGCCGAGAAGGGGTGGGGAACACTGAAGCTTTCTTT. Its translation is CASSREGVGNTEAFF.

This chain uses TRBV5-5 with TRBJ1-6; TRBD1 agrees at 7 bases. V lost 5 bases, J lost 7 bases, and 3 bases stayed unmatched. The CDR3 is made up of 13 amino acids. Germline values: CDR1 SGHKS, CDR2 YYEKEE (reference sequence). The CDR3 spells CASRGQLNSPLHF. CDR3 DNA: TGTGCCAGCAGGGGACAGCTGAATTCACCCCTCCACTTT.

The chain combines TRBV7-3 with TRBJ1-5; D is undetermined. From germline, CDR1 is SGHTA and CDR2 FQGTGA. The germline V and J ends were trimmed by 0 bases and 4 bases, with 4 bases remaining between them. This CDR3 has 13 residues. CDR3 loop: CASSLTQNQPQHF. The DNA for the CDR3 is TGTGCCAGCAGCTTAACCCAAAATCAGCCCCAGCATTTT. The variable domain in full, with the rest retrieved from reference TRBV7-3 and TRBJ1-5, is GAGVSQTPSNKVTEKGKYVELRCDPISGHTALYWYRQSLGQGPEFLIYFQGTGAADDSGLPNDRFFAVRPEGSVSTLKIQRTERGDSAVYLCASSLTQNQPQHFGDGTRLSIL.

The chain joins TRBV5-1 to TRBJ2-7, with unresolved D. In germline, CDR1 is SGHRS, CDR2 YFSETQ. Trimming stripped 0 bases from V and 2 bases from J, with 12 bases between. The CDR3 extends over 15 amino acids. As DNA, the CDR3 is TGCGCCAGCAGCTTGGACTCCAGAGGCGCCTACGAGCAGTACTTC. Translation: CASSLDSRGAYEQYF.

The rearrangement uses TRBV30 and TRBJ2-7; 9 bases map to TRBD1. The germline V gene encodes CDR1 GTSNPN and CDR2 SVGIG (reference sequence). The CDR3 has 15 amino acids. Trimming at V came to 3 bases and at J to 3 bases, leaving 9 bases not matched to a gene. The CDR3 nucleotides read TGTGCCTGGAGCGAACTGACAGGGGGTTTCTACGAGCAGTACTTC. It is translated as CAWSELTGGFYEQYF.

The CDR3 sequence is CASSLGGRYHQPQHF. DNA of the CDR3: TGTGCCAGCAGCTTGGGGGGCAGGTACCATCAGCCCCAGCATTTT. This sequence joins TRBV5-6 and TRBJ1-5, with TRBD1 as a possible D gene (5 bases). The length of the CDR3 is 15 residues. Germline CDR1 SGHDT, CDR2 YYEEEE. The V and J ends lost 0 bases and 5 bases respectively, with 12 bases between them.

J is TRBJ2-7 and V is TRBV2; 9 nucleotides align to TRBD2. The CDR3 is made up of 13 amino acids. The germline V gene encodes CDR1 SNHLY and CDR2 FYNNEI. V shed 6 bases and J 6 bases; nucleotides not matched to a gene: 6. The CDR3 DNA reads TGTGCCAGCAGAGTAGCGGGAGTGGGCGAGCAGTACTTC. This codes for CASRVAGVGEQYF.

The V call is TRBV20-1, the J call TRBJ1-1, with TRBD1 as a possible D gene (6 bases). This CDR3 contains 15 residues. In germline, CDR1 is DFQATT, CDR2 SNEGSKA (reference sequence). The V end lost 6 bases, the J end lost 0 bases, and 17 bases lay between the germline ends. In DNA form, the CDR3 reads TGCAGTGCAAAGGACAGCCGAATTATGAACACTGAAGCTTTCTTT. Translation gives CSAKDSRIMNTEAFF.

The chain couples TRBV5-1 to TRBJ2-7, with D unclear. The CDR3 is 14 amino acids. The V end lost 4 bases, the J end lost 3 bases, and 14 bases lay between the germline ends. The germline CDR1 and CDR2 sequences are SGHRS and YFSETQ. CDR3 nucleotide sequence: TGCGCCAGCAGCCCTCGGACGGAAAACTACGAGCAGTACTTC. The encoded protein is CASSPRTENYEQYF.

The V call is TRBV18, the J call TRBJ1-6, with D possibly being TRBD1 (5 bases). The V gene lost 3 bases and the J gene lost 8 bases, with 8 bases spanning the gap. This CDR3 has 13 residues. The germline V gene encodes CDR1 KGHSH and CDR2 LQKENI. CDR3 sequence reads: CASSPGEHSPLHF. The CDR3 DNA follows: TGTGCCAGCTCACCGGGGGAGCATTCACCCCTCCACTTT.

This clonotype was detected a few times. The chain joins TRBV29-1 to TRBJ2-1; the match to TRBD2 covers 9 bases. Looked up from germline, CDR1 is SQVTM and CDR2 is ANQGSEA. After removal of 4 bases from V and 10 bases from J, the junction contained 8 bases not matched to a gene. The CDR3 totals 13 residues. The CDR3 region is CSVVLREGEEQFF. The CDR3 coding sequence is TGCAGCGTTGTACTGCGGGAGGGTGAGGAGCAGTTCTTC.

The chain couples TRBV7-2 to TRBJ2-7; no firm D call. The germline CDR1 and CDR2 sequences are SGHTA and FQGNSA. V shed 1 base and J shed 4 bases, with 5 bases lying between them. This CDR3 spans 12 amino acids. CDR3 loop: CASSLGWYEQYF. In nucleotides, the CDR3 is TGTGCCAGCAGCTTAGGTTGGTACGAGCAGTACTTC. Full variable domain (missing parts from reference TRBV7-2 and TRBJ2-7): GAGVSQSPSNKVTEKGKDVELRCDPISGHTALYWYRQSLGQGLEFLIYFQGNSAPDKSGLPSDRFSAERTGGSVSTLTIQRTQQEDSAVYLCASSLGWYEQYFGPGTRLTVT.

This clonotype was found a few times. The chain combines TRBV24-1 with TRBJ2-7, with TRBD1 identical over 8 bases. The ends lost 10 bases at V and 7 bases at J; junction bases unmatched: 11. The CDR3 is 13 amino acids. The germline gives CDR1 KGHDR, CDR2 SFDVKD. DNA of the CDR3: TGTGCCACAGGACAGGGAAAGTTAGGAGAGCAGTACTTC. Amino acid sequence: CATGQGKLGEQYF.

The CDR3 nucleotides read TGTGCCAGCATGGCCTGGGGACAAGCAGATACGCAGTATTTT. Translated: CASMAWGQADTQYF. The J gene is TRBJ2-3, the V gene TRBV12-3 or TRBV12-4, with D perhaps TRBD1 (6 bases). V was pared by 7 bases and J by 4 bases, with 15 bases between. The CDR3 extends over 14 amino acids.

The V call is TRBV10-3, the J call TRBJ1-1, with D perhaps TRBD1 (5 bases). CDR3 length equals 11 residues. V was trimmed by 7 bases and J by 11 bases, leaving 14 bases between them. The germline V gene encodes CDR1 ENHRY and CDR2 SYGVKD. The DNA for the CDR3 is TGTGCCATCAAAGGCGAGGGGAGGGCTTTCTTT. Amino acids: CAIKGEGRAFF.

The chain joins TRBV5-1 to TRBJ2-3; unclear D gene. With 0 bases removed from V and 11 bases from J, the gap between germline ends came to 19 bases. Germline CDR1 SGHRS, CDR2 YFSETQ. This CDR3 region has 15 residues. The CDR3 protein is CASSLASERTERQYF. The CDR3 region has the DNA TGCGCCAGCAGCTTGGCCTCGGAACGCACAGAACGGCAGTATTTT.

This clonotype showed up many times. The chain recombines TRBV27 with TRBJ2-7; 14 bases are shared with TRBD2. The CDR3 has 19 residues. After removal of 2 bases from V and 6 bases from J, the junction contained 15 bases not matched to a gene. Germline V gene data show CDR1 as MNHEY and CDR2 as SMNVEV (reference sequence). CDR3 residues: CASSLRGPGLAGVLSEQYF. Here the CDR3 DNA reads TGTGCCAGCAGTTTAAGGGGACCGGGACTAGCGGGAGTTTTAAGCGAGCAGTACTTC.

This chain uses TRBV20-1 with TRBJ2-1, with TRBD1 as a possible D gene (7 bases). The CDR3 consists of 14 residues. The germline gives CDR1 DFQATT, CDR2 SNEGSKA (reference sequence). Trimming stripped 1 base from V and 10 bases from J, with 17 bases between. The CDR3 coding sequence is TGCAGTGCTAGAGGGTACAGGGGAGGAAGCGAGCAGTTCTTC. Translation gives CSARGYRGGSEQFF.

The rearrangement links TRBV6-1 to TRBJ2-5; 12 bases fit TRBD2. The V gene's germline CDR1 is MNHNS and CDR2 SASEGT. CDR3 length: 15 amino acids. J was trimmed by 5 bases and V by 6 bases; bases with no gene match: 7. DNA of the CDR3: TGTGCCAGCAGGTTGACTAGCGGGGGTGCGGAGACCCAGTACTTC. It is translated as CASRLTSGGAETQYF.

This clonotype was counted a few times. This chain joins TRBV12-3 or TRBV12-4 and TRBJ1-3; 10 bases match TRBD1. The CDR3 runs to 16 residues. J gave up 2 bases and V 3 bases, and 4 bases lay outside the gene matches. The CDR3 here is CASSLPTGGTGNTIYF. The CDR3 DNA reads as TGTGCCAGCAGTTTGCCGACAGGGGGCACTGGAAACACCATATATTTT.

V usage is TRBV7-9 and J usage is TRBJ2-5, with 7 positions matching TRBD2. Trimming at V came to 6 bases and at J to 5 bases, leaving 9 bases not matched to a gene. The CDR3 is 14 amino acids. Germline V lookup: CDR1 SEHNR, CDR2 FQNEAQ (reference sequence). The DNA for the CDR3 is TGTGCCAGCAGACGGTCGGGGGGAATGGAGACCCAGTACTTC. Amino acids: CASRRSGGMETQYF.

The genes are TRBV6-1 and TRBJ2-6, with a possible D match to TRBD2 (6 bases). The CDR3 spans 15 residues. V shed 4 bases and J shed 2 bases, with 9 bases lying between them. CDR1 is MNHNS and CDR2 is SASEGT in the germline V gene. CDR3 amino acids: CASSVSGAGANVLTF. The CDR3 DNA reads TGTGCCAGCAGTGTCTCGGGGGCTGGGGCCAACGTCCTGACTTTC.

This clonotype was seen only a few times. V and J are TRBV7-3 and TRBJ2-3; D is ambiguous. Between the trimmed V and J ends, which lost 0 bases and 4 bases, there was a span of 8 bases. The V gene's germline CDR1 is SGHTA and CDR2 FQGTGA. The CDR3 spans 14 residues. The CDR3 DNA reads TGTGCCAGCAGCTTAACGATAGGTGCAGATACGCAGTATTTT. Encoded protein: CASSLTIGADTQYF.

This rearrangement joins TRBV28 to TRBJ2-5, with a weak D call TRBD2 (6 bases). V was shortened by 4 bases and J by 2 bases, with 32 bases between the two germline ends. This CDR3 is built from 21 residues. CDR1 and CDR2 (germline): MDHEN, SYDVKM. For the CDR3, the DNA is TGTGCCAGCAGTTATGGTCTCGGTCCCCCGGGGGTGGGGGTTAAACAAGAGACCCAGTACTTC. This translates into CASSYGLGPPGVGVKQETQYF.

This clonotype turned up a few times. The chain is built from TRBV29-1 and TRBJ1-2, with D uncertain. The V gene lost 1 base and the J gene lost 1 base, with 7 bases spanning the gap. The CDR3 length is 13 residues. Germline CDR1 is SQVTM and CDR2 is ANQGSEA. DNA of the CDR3: TGCAGCGTTGAAGGGCCGGTTAACTATGGCTACACCTTC. It translates to CSVEGPVNYGYTF.

This chain joins TRBV7-9 and TRBJ2-1, with D possibly matching TRBD2 (5 bases). Trimming removed 10 bases at V and 1 base at J, with 14 bases between. This CDR3 contains 14 residues. CDR1 is SEHNR, CDR2 FQNEAQ, per germline (reference sequence). The CDR3: CAIQRAESYNEQFF. CDR3 DNA sequence: TGTGCCATCCAAAGAGCGGAGTCCTACAATGAGCAGTTCTTC.

The rearrangement links TRBV6-5 to TRBJ2-2; TRBD2 agrees at 13 bases. With 5 bases clipped from V and 4 bases from J, the junction kept 7 bases outside the gene matches. CDR3 length: 17 amino acids. The germline V gene encodes CDR1 MNHEY and CDR2 SVGAGI. The CDR3 protein is CASSGLAGVRGTGELFF. DNA for the CDR3: TGTGCCAGCAGTGGACTAGCGGGAGTGCGTGGCACCGGGGAGCTGTTTTTT.

This clonotype was recorded a few times. This chain links TRBV29-1 with TRBJ2-5, with 7 nucleotides matching TRBD1. J was trimmed by 2 bases and V by 6 bases; bases with no gene match: 6. CDR1 is SQVTM, CDR2 ANQGSEA, per germline. CDR3 length: 13 residues. DNA of the CDR3: TGCAGCGTCAGGGGGACACCGCAAGAGACCCAGTACTTC. Amino acids: CSVRGTPQETQYF.